Below, one TCR beta chain is given with its context. Antigen: not known. The data are from a study of beta chain features in type 1 diabetes. Whole-study context: What patients shared with healthy donors was a similar profile of age, gender and cell yields. Examination of sorted cells across all samples involved more than 85,000,000 cells.

Sorting with CD45RO/CCR7/CD25/CD127/CD95/CD27 yielded naive, central memory, regulatory and stem-like memory CD4+ cells. Each of the sorted populations had a purity greater than 95%. Study outcomes and limitations: The study found moderately but significantly shorter TCRB CDR3s in all four CD4+ subsets of Type 1 diabetes patients.

The CDR3 contains 15 residues. CDR1 SGHVS and CDR2 FQNEAQ come from the germline V gene. V shed 5 bases and J 0 bases; nucleotides not matched to a gene: 3. The investigators reverse transcribed all of the isolated RNA, so they sequenced expressed TCRB transcripts. Repertoires were generated with immunoSEQ multiplex PCR, while TCRdb's copy carries only in-frame clones and drops some. This sample has 600,000 to 700,000 clones, with 9.5% to 15% found just once. The sequenced material came from naive CD4+ T cells from blood. This rearrangement joins TRBV7-8 to TRBJ1-3; 8 nucleotides agree with TRBD1. The TCR originated in a man aged 30-40 years with type 1 diabetes. The chain's CDR3 is CASSPQGASGNTIYF. Written as DNA, the CDR3 is TGTGCCAGCAGCCCCCAGGGGGCCTCTGGAAACACCATATATTTT. Using reference TRBV7-8 and TRBJ1-3 for the parts outside the CDR3, the full variable domain is GAGVSQSPRYKVAKRGQDVALRCDPISGHVSLFWYQQALGQGPEFLTYFQNEAQLDKSGLPSDRFFAERPEGSVSTLKIQRTQQEDSAVYLCASSPQGASGNTIYFGEGSWLTVV.